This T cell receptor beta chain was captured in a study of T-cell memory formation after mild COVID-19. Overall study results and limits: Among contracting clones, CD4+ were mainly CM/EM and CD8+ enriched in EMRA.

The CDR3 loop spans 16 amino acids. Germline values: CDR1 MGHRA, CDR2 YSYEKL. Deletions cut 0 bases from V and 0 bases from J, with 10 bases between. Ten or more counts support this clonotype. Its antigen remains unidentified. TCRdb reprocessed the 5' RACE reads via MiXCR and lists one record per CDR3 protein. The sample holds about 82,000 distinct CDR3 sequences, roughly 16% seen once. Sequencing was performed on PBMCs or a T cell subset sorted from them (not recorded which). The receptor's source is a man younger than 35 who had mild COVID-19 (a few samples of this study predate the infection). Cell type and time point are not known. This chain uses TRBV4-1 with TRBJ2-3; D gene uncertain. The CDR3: CASSQDSPSSTDTQYF. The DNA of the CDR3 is TGCGCCAGCAGCCAAGATTCCCCTAGTAGCACAGATACGCAGTATTTT.